This T cell receptor beta chain was captured in a study of blood T cells in healthy people across ages. This CDR3 region has 15 residues. V shed 5 bases and J shed 2 bases, with 13 bases lying between them. Germline values: CDR1 MNHEY, CDR2 SVGAGI. Per sample, a minimum of 6 million PBMCs were isolated. The sample holds a few counts of this clonotype. Next came a second PCR, run for about 7 to 12 cycles, which used a sample-barcoded 5' primer along with a J-beta primer mix. A template-switch adaptor containing 12 random nucleotides labeled each cDNA molecule. TCRdb independently ran MiXCR on the 5' RACE reads; one entry per CDR3 protein. The sample has 1,500,000 or so distinct CDR3 sequences; 55% to 75% are singletons.

J is TRBJ2-1 and V is TRBV6-5; D may be TRBD1 (6 bases). Sequencing used blood. This TCR was sampled from a young man in good health. The CDR3 loop reads CASSTTGIPYNEQFF. The CDR3 region has the DNA TGTGCCAGCAGTACCACAGGGATTCCCTACAATGAGCAGTTCTTC.